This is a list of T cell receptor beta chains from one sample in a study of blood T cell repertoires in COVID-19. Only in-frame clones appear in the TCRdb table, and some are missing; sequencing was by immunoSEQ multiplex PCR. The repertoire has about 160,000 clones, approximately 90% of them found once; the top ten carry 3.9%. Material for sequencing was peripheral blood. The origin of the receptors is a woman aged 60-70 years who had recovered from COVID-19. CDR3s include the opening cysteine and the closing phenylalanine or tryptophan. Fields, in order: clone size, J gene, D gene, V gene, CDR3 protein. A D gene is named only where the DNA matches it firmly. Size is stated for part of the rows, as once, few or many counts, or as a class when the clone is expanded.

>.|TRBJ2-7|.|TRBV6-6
CASRPGGLHTYEQYF
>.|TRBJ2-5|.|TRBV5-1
CASSLIGLTAETQYF
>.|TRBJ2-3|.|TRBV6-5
CASSYARVTDTQYF
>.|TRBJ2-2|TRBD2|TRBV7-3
CASSLNSGGAQGELFF
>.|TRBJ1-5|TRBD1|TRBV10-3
CATEEGQGNQPQHF
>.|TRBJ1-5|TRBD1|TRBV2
CASSEAPGTVNQPQHF
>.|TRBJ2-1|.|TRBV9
CASSVGGGASYNEQFF
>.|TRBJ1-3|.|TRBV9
CASSVVGQGSGNTIYF
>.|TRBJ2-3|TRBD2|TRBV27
CASSSPSGGPVDTQYF
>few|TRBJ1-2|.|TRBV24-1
CATSQSQGSGGYTF
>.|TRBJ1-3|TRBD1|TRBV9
CASSVGQGSGNTIYF
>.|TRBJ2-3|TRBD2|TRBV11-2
CASSSLAGGVGDTQYF
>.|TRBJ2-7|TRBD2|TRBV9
CASSVYSGGYEQYF
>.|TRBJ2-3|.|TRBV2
CASRRGFRSDTQYF
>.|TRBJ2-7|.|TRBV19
CASRPGGGDAKQYF
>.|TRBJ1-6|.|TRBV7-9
CASSSTENNSPLHF
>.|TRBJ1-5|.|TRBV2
CASSGSLGGGNQPQHF
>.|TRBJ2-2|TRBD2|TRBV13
CASSSSGGAGELFF
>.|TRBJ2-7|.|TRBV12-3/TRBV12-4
CASSLTRYEQYF
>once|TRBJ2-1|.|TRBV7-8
CASSPRAGVQNEQFF
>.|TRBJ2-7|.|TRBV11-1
CASSPARGRAYEQYF
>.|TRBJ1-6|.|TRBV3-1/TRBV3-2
CASSQSSSYNSPLHF
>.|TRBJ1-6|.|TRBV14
CASSQDRGAIWSPLHF
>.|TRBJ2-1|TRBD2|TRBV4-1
CASSQGGGLAVEQFF
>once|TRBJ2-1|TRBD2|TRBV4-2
CASSQVSGGGSYNEQFF
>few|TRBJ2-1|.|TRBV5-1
CASRLDGASYNEQFF
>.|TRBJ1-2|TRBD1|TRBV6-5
CASMGQGVEGYTF
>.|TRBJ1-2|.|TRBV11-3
CASSLVPDSIYGYTF
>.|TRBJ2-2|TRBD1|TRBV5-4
CASSLDEGAITGELFF
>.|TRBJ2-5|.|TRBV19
CASTQMDREGETQYF
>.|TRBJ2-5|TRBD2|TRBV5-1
CASTPGGAGEETQYF
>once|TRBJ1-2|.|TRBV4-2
CASSQPDRNYGYTF
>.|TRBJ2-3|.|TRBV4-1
CASRLTGGDTDTQYF
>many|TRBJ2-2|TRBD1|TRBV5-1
CASSLGQRQGAGELFF
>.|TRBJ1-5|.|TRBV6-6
CASSYETDYQPQHF
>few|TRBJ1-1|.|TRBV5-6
CASRPRVTSEAFF
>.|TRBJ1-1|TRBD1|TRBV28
CASIRGGLNTEAFF
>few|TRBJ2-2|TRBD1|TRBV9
CASSVLTGSAGGELFF
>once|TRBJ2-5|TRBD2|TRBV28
CASKVAGGETQYF
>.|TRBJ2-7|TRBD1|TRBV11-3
CASSGQDRGYEQYF
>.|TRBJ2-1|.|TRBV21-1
CASSKAGKNNEQFF
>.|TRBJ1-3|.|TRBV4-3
CASSQGGGNTIYF
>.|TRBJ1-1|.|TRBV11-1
CASSLPGLPTEAFF
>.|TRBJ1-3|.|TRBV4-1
CASSQDPSSGNTIYF